Here is one T cell receptor beta chain with its context. Authors' methods: By means of reference gene primer amplification, nucleated cell counts were estimated. Sequencing was performed with immunoSEQ multiplex PCR; in TCRdb, only in-frame clones are kept and a portion is missing. D and trimming come from the DNA, and the V and J calls and clone size come from that table. Among fewer than 40,000 clones listed, roughly 75% were seen once. The data are from a study of blood T cell repertoires in COVID-19. In germline, CDR1 is LNHDA, CDR2 SQIVND (reference sequence). Between the trimmed V and J ends, which lost 6 bases and 3 bases, there was a span of 30 bases. The CDR3 contains 20 residues.

The origin of this receptor is a man of 80 years or more with active or convalescent COVID-19. Sequencing input: peripheral blood. This chain connects TRBV19 to TRBJ2-1; maybe TRBD1 (9 bases). CDR3 sequence reads: CASSPREGQGPSYYYNEQFF. In nucleotides, the CDR3 is TGTGCCAGTAGCCCTCGGGAGGGACAGGGTCCATCCTACTACTACAATGAGCAGTTCTTC.